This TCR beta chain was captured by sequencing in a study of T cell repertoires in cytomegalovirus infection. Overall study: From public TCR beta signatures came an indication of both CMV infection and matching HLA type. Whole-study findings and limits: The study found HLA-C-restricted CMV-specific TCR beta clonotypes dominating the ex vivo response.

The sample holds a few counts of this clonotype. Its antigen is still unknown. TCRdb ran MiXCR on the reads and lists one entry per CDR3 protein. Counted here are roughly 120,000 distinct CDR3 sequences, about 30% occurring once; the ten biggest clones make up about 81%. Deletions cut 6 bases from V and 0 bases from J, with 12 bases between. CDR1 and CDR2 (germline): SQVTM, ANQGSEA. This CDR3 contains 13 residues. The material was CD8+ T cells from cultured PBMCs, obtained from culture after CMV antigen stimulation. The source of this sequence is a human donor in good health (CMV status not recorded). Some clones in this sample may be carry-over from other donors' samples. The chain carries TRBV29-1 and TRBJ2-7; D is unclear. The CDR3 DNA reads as TGCAGCGTCGGACCGACATACTCCTACGAGCAGTACTTC. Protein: CSVGPTYSYEQYF.